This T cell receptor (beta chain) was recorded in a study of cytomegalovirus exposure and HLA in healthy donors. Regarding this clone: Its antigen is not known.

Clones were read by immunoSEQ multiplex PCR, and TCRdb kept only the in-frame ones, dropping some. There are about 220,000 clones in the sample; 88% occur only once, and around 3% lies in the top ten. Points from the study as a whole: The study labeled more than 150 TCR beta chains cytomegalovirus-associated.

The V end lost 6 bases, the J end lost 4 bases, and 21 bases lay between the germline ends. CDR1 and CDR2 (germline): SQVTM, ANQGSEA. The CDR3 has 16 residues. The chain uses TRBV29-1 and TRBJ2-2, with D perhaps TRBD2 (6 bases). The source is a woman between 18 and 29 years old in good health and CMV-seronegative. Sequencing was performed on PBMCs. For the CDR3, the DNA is TGCAGCGTCTTTGGGGGTTTCGCGGGGCGCACCGGGGAGCTGTTTTTT. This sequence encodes CSVFGGFAGRTGELFF.